This T cell receptor beta chain was documented in a study of blood T cells in healthy people across ages. A sample-barcoded 5' primer and a J-beta primer mix were used in a second PCR of roughly 7 to 11 cycles. Tagging of each cDNA molecule was performed by a template-switch adaptor with 12 random nucleotides. Each CDR3 protein is one row after TCRdb ran MiXCR on the 5' RACE reads. This sample carries some 700,000 distinct CDR3 sequences, around 40% of them seen once, and the ten largest clones take 20% to 25%. Each donor supplied approximately 10 milliliters of peripheral blood. Sequencing input: blood. The origin of this receptor is a woman aged 55-69 years in good health.

The CDR3 DNA sequence: TGTGCCAGCAGTTACGGTGGTCAGACGTTCTCCTACAATGAGCAGTTCTTC. It yields the protein CASSYGGQTFSYNEQFF. The V and J genes are TRBV6-5 and TRBJ2-1, with D hard to call. Trimming took off 2 bases at V and 0 bases at J, with 14 bases between the two ends. The CDR3 spans 17 residues. Germline values: CDR1 MNHEY, CDR2 SVGAGI.